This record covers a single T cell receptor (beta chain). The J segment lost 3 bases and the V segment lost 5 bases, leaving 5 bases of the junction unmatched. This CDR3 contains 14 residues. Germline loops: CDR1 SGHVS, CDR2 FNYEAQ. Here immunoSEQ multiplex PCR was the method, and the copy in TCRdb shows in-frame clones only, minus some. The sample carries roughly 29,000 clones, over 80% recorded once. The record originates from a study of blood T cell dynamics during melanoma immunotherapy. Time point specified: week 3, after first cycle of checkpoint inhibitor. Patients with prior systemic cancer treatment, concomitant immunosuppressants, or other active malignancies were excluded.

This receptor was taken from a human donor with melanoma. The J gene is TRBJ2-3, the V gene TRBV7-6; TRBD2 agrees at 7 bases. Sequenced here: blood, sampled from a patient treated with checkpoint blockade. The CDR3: CASSHGEGTDTQYF. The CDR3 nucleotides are TGTGCCAGCAGCCACGGGGAGGGAACAGATACGCAGTATTTT.